Below, one TCR beta chain is given with its context. The antigen is unknown. This sample stems from a study of cytomegalovirus exposure and HLA in healthy donors. Study-wide results and limits: Diagnosis of cytomegalovirus status made by the classifier reportedly showed high specificity and sensitivity. Researchers catalogued about 150 TCR beta chains as cytomegalovirus-associated.

In the PCR, 60 Vbeta and 13 Jbeta primers were used. Some clones are missing from TCRdb's copy, which holds only in-frame ones; the method was immunoSEQ multiplex PCR. The sample has fewer than 45,000 clones; roughly four fifths are singletons. Each donor's status was that of a healthy bone marrow donor. The trim removed 2 bases at V and 5 bases at J, leaving 4 bases unmatched. The germline gives CDR1 SGHDT, CDR2 YYEEEE. The CDR3 consists of 14 residues. The sequence was obtained from a woman aged 25-40 years in good health and CMV-seropositive. The V gene is TRBV5-6, the J gene TRBJ1-2; 9 nucleotides agree with TRBD1. Sequencing was done on a sample of PBMCs. DNA for the CDR3: TGTGCCAGCAGCTTTCCGGGACAGGGTTATGGCTACACCTTC. This encodes CASSFPGQGYGYTF.